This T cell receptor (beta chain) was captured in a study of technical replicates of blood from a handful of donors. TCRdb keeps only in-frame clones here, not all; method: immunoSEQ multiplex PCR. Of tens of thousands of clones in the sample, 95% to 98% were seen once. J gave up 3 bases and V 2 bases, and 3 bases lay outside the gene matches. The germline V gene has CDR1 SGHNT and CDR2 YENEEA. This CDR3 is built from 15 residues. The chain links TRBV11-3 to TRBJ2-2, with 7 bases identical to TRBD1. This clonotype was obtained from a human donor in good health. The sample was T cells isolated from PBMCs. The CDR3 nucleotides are TGTGCCAGCAGCTTACGCAGGGGGTACACCGGGGAGCTGTTTTTT. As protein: CASSLRRGYTGELFF.